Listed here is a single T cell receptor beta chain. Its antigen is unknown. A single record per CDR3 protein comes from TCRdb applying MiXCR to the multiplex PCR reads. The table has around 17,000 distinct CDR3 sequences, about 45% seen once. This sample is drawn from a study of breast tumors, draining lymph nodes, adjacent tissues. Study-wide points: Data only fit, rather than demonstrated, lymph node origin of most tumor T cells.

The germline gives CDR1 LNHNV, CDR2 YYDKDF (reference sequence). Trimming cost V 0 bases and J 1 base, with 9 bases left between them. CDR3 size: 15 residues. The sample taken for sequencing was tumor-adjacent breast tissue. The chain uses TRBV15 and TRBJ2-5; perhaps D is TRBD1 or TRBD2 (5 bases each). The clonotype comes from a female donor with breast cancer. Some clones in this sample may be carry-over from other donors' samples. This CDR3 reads CATSRDPGSQETQYF. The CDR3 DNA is TGTGCCACCAGCAGAGATCCAGGGAGCCAAGAGACCCAGTACTTC.